Presented here are 16 T cell receptor beta chains from one specimen sequenced in a study of blood T cell repertoires in COVID-19. Using immunoSEQ multiplex PCR, the repertoire was profiled, and TCRdb retains in-frame clones only, with some absent. The sample has about 170,000 clones; around 93% are singletons. The material sequenced was peripheral blood. The receptors here all came from a man aged 25-45 years with COVID-19, enrolled during active disease.

The rearrangement joins TRBV19 to TRBJ1-1; possibly TRBD1 for D (5 bases). The CDR3 length is 13 residues. Germline loops: CDR1 LNHDA, CDR2 SQIVND (reference sequence). Trimming stripped 7 bases from V and 4 bases from J, with 13 bases between. The CDR3 here is CASTSGWLTEAFF. The CDR3 nucleotides are TGTGCCAGTACTTCAGGGTGGCTCACTGAAGCTTTCTTT.

This chain joins TRBV10-3 and TRBJ1-1; perhaps TRBD1 as D (6 bases). The germline CDR1 and CDR2 sequences are ENHRY and SYGVKD. The CDR3 consists of 16 residues. With 6 bases removed from V and 2 bases from J, the gap between germline ends came to 19 bases. CDR3 sequence: CAIRSRDTRSNTEAFF. CDR3 nucleotides: TGTGCCATCAGAAGCCGGGACACTAGATCAAACACTGAAGCTTTCTTT.

This chain uses TRBV5-8 with TRBJ1-5; D unclear. V dropped 0 bases and J dropped 4 bases, with 5 bases sitting between them. From germline, CDR1 is SGHTS and CDR2 YDEGEE. The CDR3 is made up of 13 amino acids. DNA of the CDR3: TGTGCCAGCAGCTTGGACTTAAATCAGCCCCAGCATTTT. This codes for CASSLDLNQPQHF.

This rearrangement joins TRBV15 to TRBJ2-4; D is possibly TRBD1 (7 bases). CDR3 size: 14 residues. Germline V CDR1 and CDR2: LNHNV, YYDKDF (reference sequence). V dropped 3 bases and J dropped 14 bases, with 20 bases sitting between them. The CDR3 sequence: CATSRDRGTEVKYF. For the CDR3, the DNA is TGTGCCACCAGCAGGGACCGCGGGACAGAGGTGAAGTACTTC.

V is TRBV5-1 and J is TRBJ1-2; TRBD1 aligns across 8 bases. The CDR3 is 14 amino acids. CDR1 and CDR2 from the germline V gene are SGHRS and YFSETQ. The J segment lost 6 bases and the V segment lost 0 bases, leaving 4 bases of the junction unmatched. The DNA of the CDR3 is TGCGCCAGCAGCTTGGGACAGGGGACTAATGGCTACACCTTC. Translated: CASSLGQGTNGYTF.

The gene calls are TRBV4-3 and TRBJ2-3, with 8 nucleotides matching TRBD2. The germline gives CDR1 LGHNA, CDR2 YSLEER. The CDR3 runs 15 residues. J lost 2 bases, V lost 0 bases, and 1 base had no gene match. DNA for the CDR3: TGCGCCAGCAGCCAAGAGCGGGGGGTCACAGATACGCAGTATTTT. It yields the protein CASSQERGVTDTQYF.

The CDR3 is CASSLDGAGYYEQFF. The CDR3 DNA follows: TGTGCCAGCAGCTTAGATGGGGCAGGTTATTATGAGCAGTTCTTC. This rearrangement joins TRBV7-9 to TRBJ2-1; possible D gene TRBD1, 5 bases. Trimming left V 1 base short and J 8 bases short, with 15 bases between. Germline V CDR1 and CDR2: SEHNR, FQNEAQ (reference sequence). CDR3 length equals 15 residues. Based on the CDR3 plus reference TRBV7-9 and TRBJ2-1, the full variable domain is DTGVSQNPRHKITKRGQNVTFRCDPISEHNRLYWYRQTLGQGPEFLTYFQNEAQLEKSRLLSDRFSAERPKGSFSTLEIQRTEQGDSAMYLCASSLDGAGYYEQFFGPGTRLTVL.

The chain links TRBV15 to TRBJ2-1; TRBD1 aligns across 9 bases. The junction had 7 bases not matched to a gene; V was cut back by 4 bases and J by 6 bases. The CDR3 consists of 15 residues. Germline lookup yields CDR1 LNHNV and CDR2 YYDKDF (reference sequence). CDR3 loop: CATSTSGTGINEQFF. CDR3 nucleotide sequence: TGTGCCACCAGCACCTCTGGGACAGGGATCAATGAGCAGTTCTTC. Full variable domain (rest looked up from reference TRBV15 and TRBJ2-1): DAMVIQNPRYQVTQFGKPVTLSCSQTLNHNVMYWYQQKSSQAPKLLFHYYDKDFNNEADTPDNFQSRRPNTSFCFLDIRSPGLGDTAMYLCATSTSGTGINEQFFGPGTRLTVL.

The chain recombines TRBV7-2 with TRBJ2-7; 9 nucleotides align to TRBD1. Looked up from germline, CDR1 is SGHTA and CDR2 is FQGNSA. Trimming took 4 bases from V and 7 from J; bases not matched to a gene: 11. This CDR3 has 15 residues. Written as DNA, the CDR3 is TGTGCCAGCAGCTCTCAGACAGGGGGGGCCCCTGAGCAGTACTTC. Encoded protein: CASSSQTGGAPEQYF.

The chain is built from TRBV28 and TRBJ1-3, with 9 bases matching TRBD1. This CDR3 has 15 amino acids. CDR1 is MDHEN, CDR2 SYDVKM, per germline. Trimming cost V 3 bases and J 1 base; bases outside gene matches: 1. DNA for the CDR3: TGTGCCAGCAGTTTTGGGACAGGGTCTGGAAACACCATATATTTT. It codes for CASSFGTGSGNTIYF.

About this clone itself: Additional DNA sequences in this sample encode the identical CDR3. J is TRBJ2-7 and V is TRBV6-5, with a tentative D call TRBD2 (6 bases). Per the germline V gene, CDR1 is MNHEY and CDR2 is SVGAGI. The germline V and J ends were trimmed by 0 bases and 0 bases, with 12 bases remaining between them. The CDR3 length is 16 residues. Here the CDR3 reads CASSYSIGGSSYEQYF. CDR3 nucleotide sequence: TGTGCCAGCAGTTACTCGATAGGAGGGTCCTCCTACGAGCAGTACTTC.

This chain joins TRBV29-1 and TRBJ2-1; D is possibly TRBD2 (6 bases). The CDR3 length is 15 residues. V gave up 6 bases and J gave up 1 base, with 16 bases separating them. Per germline, CDR1 SQVTM and CDR2 ANQGSEA. The CDR3 loop is CSVRGTTTSYNEQFF. Written as DNA, the CDR3 is TGCAGCGTCCGGGGGACGACGACTTCCTACAATGAGCAGTTCTTC.

The CDR3 DNA reads TGTGCCAGCAGCCAAGGACAGGGGACAAACACTGAAGCTTTCTTT. It codes for CASSQGQGTNTEAFF. This chain connects TRBV11-3 to TRBJ1-1; 9 bases align to TRBD1. The CDR3 spans 15 residues. Losses at the gene ends were 5 bases for V and 2 bases for J; bases not matched to a gene: 6. The germline V gene encodes CDR1 SGHNT and CDR2 YENEEA.

This chain uses TRBV7-2 with TRBJ2-1, with TRBD2 as a possible D gene (7 bases). The germline V gene encodes CDR1 SGHTA and CDR2 FQGNSA. Trimming took 8 bases from V and 6 from J, leaving 20 bases between them. The CDR3 contains 15 residues. CDR3 sequence: CASGYFGLGGNEQFF. The CDR3 DNA reads as TGTGCCAGCGGGTACTTCGGACTAGGGGGCAATGAGCAGTTCTTC.

The chain carries TRBV7-8 and TRBJ1-5; the D gene is possibly TRBD1 (5 bases). The V and J ends lost 1 base and 0 bases respectively, with 10 bases between them. This CDR3 comprises 16 residues. Looked up from germline, CDR1 is SGHVS and CDR2 is FQNEAQ. CDR3 protein: CASSLGMTDSNQPQHF. The DNA of the CDR3 is TGTGCCAGCAGCTTAGGTATGACAGATAGCAATCAGCCCCAGCATTTT. The full variable domain, with the rest looked up from reference TRBV7-8 and TRBJ1-5, is GAGVSQSPRYKVAKRGQDVALRCDPISGHVSLFWYQQALGQGPEFLTYFQNEAQLDKSGLPSDRFFAERPEGSVSTLKIQRTQQEDSAVYLCASSLGMTDSNQPQHFGDGTRLSIL.

The chain couples TRBV7-2 to TRBJ2-1, with 8 bases aligning to TRBD2. Germline V gene data show CDR1 as SGHTA and CDR2 as FQGNSA. The CDR3 spans 16 residues. The V segment lost 4 bases and the J segment 2 bases; nucleotides outside the gene matches: 7. The DNA for the CDR3 is TGTGCCAGCAGCTCCACTCTCGGGAGGGCCTACAATGAGCAGTTCTTC. This codes for CASSSTLGRAYNEQFF.